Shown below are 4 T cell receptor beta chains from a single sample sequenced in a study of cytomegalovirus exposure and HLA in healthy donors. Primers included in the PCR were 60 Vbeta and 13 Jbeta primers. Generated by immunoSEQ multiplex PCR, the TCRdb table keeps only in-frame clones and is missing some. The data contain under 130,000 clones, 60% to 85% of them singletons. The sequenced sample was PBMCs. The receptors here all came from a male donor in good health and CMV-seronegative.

The CDR3 sequence is CASSVYGKLSGNTIYF. The CDR3 DNA sequence: TGTGCCAGCAGCGTGTACGGGAAATTGTCTGGAAACACCATATATTTT. The J gene is TRBJ1-3, the V gene TRBV9, with D uncertain. The CDR3 extends over 16 amino acids. Between the trimmed V and J ends, which lost 2 bases and 1 base, there was a span of 13 bases. Per germline, CDR1 SGDLS and CDR2 YYNGEE.

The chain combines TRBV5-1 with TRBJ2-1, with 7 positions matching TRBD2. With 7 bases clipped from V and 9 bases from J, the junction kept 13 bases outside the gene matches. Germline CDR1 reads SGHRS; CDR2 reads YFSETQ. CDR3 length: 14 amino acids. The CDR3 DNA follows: TGCGCCAGCCGAGGGAGCGGGATTATAGGTGAGCAGTTCTTC. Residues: CASRGSGIIGEQFF.

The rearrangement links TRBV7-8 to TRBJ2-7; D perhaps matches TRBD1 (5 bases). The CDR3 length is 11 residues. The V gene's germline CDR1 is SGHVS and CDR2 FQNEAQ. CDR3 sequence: CASAGTYEQYF. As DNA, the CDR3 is TGTGCTTCCGCAGGGACCTACGAGCAGTACTTC.

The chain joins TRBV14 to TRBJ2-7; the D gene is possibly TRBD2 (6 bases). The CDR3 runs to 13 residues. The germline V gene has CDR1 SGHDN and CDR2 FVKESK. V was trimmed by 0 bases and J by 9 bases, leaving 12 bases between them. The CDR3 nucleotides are TGTGCCAGCAGCCAAGATCGGGCGCGGGGGCAGTACTTC. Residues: CASSQDRARGQYF.